This T cell receptor beta chain appears in the sequencing data of a study of blood T cell repertoires in COVID-19. Study-wide context: COVID-19 samples, acute and convalescent, were from the United States, Italy and Spain. The analysed material was cDNA or gDNA that came from T cells, B-cell-depleted T cells, or PBMCs.

Trimming removed 10 bases from V and 5 bases from J, with 11 bases in between. The CDR3 totals 11 residues. Looked up from germline, CDR1 is LNHDA and CDR2 is SQIVND (reference sequence). Authors' analysis steps: Estimated nucleated cell counts came from reference gene primer amplification. The repertoire was sequenced with immunoSEQ multiplex PCR; TCRdb's copy has only in-frame clones and lacks some. V and J calls and clone size come straight from that table; D and trimming were deduced from the DNA. Of around 100,000 clones in the sample, roughly nine tenths were seen once. The rearrangement joins TRBV19 to TRBJ2-5, with unresolved D. Input material: peripheral blood. The source of this sequence is a man over 45 with acute or convalescent COVID-19. The DNA of the CDR3 is TGTGCCACCAGGTCTGGGGAGACCCAGTACTTC. Its protein is CATRSGETQYF.